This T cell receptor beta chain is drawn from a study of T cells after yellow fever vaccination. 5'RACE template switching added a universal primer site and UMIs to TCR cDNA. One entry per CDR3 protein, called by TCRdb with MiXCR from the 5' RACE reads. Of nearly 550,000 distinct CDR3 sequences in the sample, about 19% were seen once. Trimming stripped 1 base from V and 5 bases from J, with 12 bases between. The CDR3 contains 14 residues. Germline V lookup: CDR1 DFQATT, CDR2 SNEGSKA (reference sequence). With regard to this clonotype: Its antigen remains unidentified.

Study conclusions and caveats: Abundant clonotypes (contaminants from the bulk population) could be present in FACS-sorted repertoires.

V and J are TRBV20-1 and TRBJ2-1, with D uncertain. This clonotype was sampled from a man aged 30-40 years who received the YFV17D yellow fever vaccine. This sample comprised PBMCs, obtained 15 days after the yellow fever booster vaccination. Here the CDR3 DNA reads TGCAGTGCTAGAGGCGTCGACCCGGACAATGAGCAGTTCTTC. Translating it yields CSARGVDPDNEQFF.